This TCR beta chain was obtained from a study of T cells in Graves' hyperthyroidism and ophthalmopathy (dated by TCRdb to the late 2010s). Broadly, across the study: Peripheral blood was sampled at the time of initial diagnosis, prior to any treatment. After blood sampling, hyperthyroidism patients were treated with methimazole at a starting dose of 30 mg daily, and ophthalmopathy patients were treated with high-dose intravenous methylprednisolone. To identify distinguishing TCR V-J signatures, a discovery cohort of some 99 patients was used, comprising approximately 40 with Graves' ophthalmopathy and some 57 with stable Graves' hyperthyroidism. The paper describes TCR Vbeta CDR3 sequencing of 120 to 150 peripheral blood samples, made up of around 41 ophthalmopathy patients, roughly 80 hyperthyroidism patients and 17 progressor patients. Whether ophthalmopathy could be predicted prospectively was tested in an independent validation cohort made up of roughly 20 hyperthyroidism patients plus 17 patients who later progressed to ophthalmopathy. The roughly 90 discovery patients were divided at random into training and test sets in a 7:3 ratio. In addition, the study compared T-cell repertoires in thyroid tissue and in blood from roughly six Graves' hyperthyroidism patients. The paper as a whole reports these results and caveats: Most expanded thyroid clonotypes (frequency above 0.001) were also found in blood, which suggests that blood repertoires may mirror thyroid immune responses. In validation, the model predicted progression to ophthalmopathy with 55% to 71% sensitivity and roughly 75% specificity, a median of around 6.6 months before onset. No statistical method was used to set the sample size in advance, and investigators knew the group allocation. Ophthalmopathy was separated from stable hyperthyroidism by a 13 V-J signature model, with over 85% sensitivity and just over 81% specificity obtained in cross-validation and 80%/75% obtained in testing.

From a lookup of the germline V gene, CDR1 and CDR2 are SNHLY and FYNNEI. At the junction V is shortened by 3 bases and J by 8 bases, with 11 bases in between. From the cysteine up to the phenylalanine, the CDR3 has a length of 14 residues. Just the 42-base CDR3 DNA is kept, in frame starting at base 1. Stable Graves' hyperthyroidism was defined as the absence of progression to ophthalmopathy over 18 months of follow-up. Hyperthyroidism patients were newly diagnosed, with disease duration under 2 months, and aged 18 to 65 years. Patients with uncontrolled infections, other autoimmune diseases, pregnancy or lactation were excluded. Diagnoses relied on clinical symptoms, serum thyroxine and TRAb, thyroid ultrasound and orbital computed tomography. PBMCs were separated from approximately 9.9 ml of fresh peripheral blood using Ficoll-Paque density gradient centrifugation. Trizol reagent was used to extract total RNA, and RNA quality was then checked on an Agilent 2100 Bioanalyzer.

The TCR beta CDR3 regions were amplified from the RNA transcripts. The TCR CDR3 was subjected to a first round of RT-PCR using the HTBI primer set and the Qiagen OneStep RT-PCR kit. Libraries were constructed in a second round of multiplex PCR, after which size selection and purification were carried out. The libraries were sequenced on an Illumina HiSeq2000 using paired-end 100 bp reads. Turning to the authors' computational methods: SOAPnuke was used to process the raw data, throwing out any read that contained adapters or uncalled bases, had a mean Phred below 15, or lacked an exact constant-primer or identifier match. High-quality paired reads were merged using COPE v1.2.5, and each unique nucleotide sequence was defined as a clonotype. MiTCR v1.1 was used to align the clonotypes against IMGT TRBV, TRBD and TRBJ reference segments. Analysis was restricted to V-J combinations with a frequency above 0.0001, which covered about 99% of repertoires. A TCS score was defined as the ratio between F50 (clonal expansion) and ExV (chaos), using BLOSUM62-based TCRdist between CDR3 peptides within each V-J. Welch's t-statistics and random forest reduced roughly 500 V-J features to fewer than 15, which were used in a naive Bayes classifier (R e1071). The Morisita-Horn index was used to measure how similar the thyroid and blood repertoires were. TCRdb ran its own pipeline on the public reads, namely fastp trimming at Q25 and MiXCR clone calling, and kept in-frame beta chains. Duplicate CDR3 protein sequences are folded into a single record with the most common DNA and genes. The authors' filters were not applied to this entry. The sample includes roughly 100,000 distinct CDR3 sequences, with approximately 48% observed a single time. 20% to 30% of the sample goes to the ten largest clones.

Note on this clonotype: Its specific antigen is unknown. One base away there is no much larger clone; base qualities are not given.

The sample consisted of blood. The V gene is TRBV2 and the J gene is TRBJ1-6; the best D guess is TRBD1, with 5 bases matching. The TCR originated in a middle-aged man with Graves' hyperthyroidism. The encoded CDR3 is CASSETGGDSPLHF. The DNA sequence reads TGTGCCAGCAGTGAGACTGGGGGTGATTCACCCCTCCACTTT.